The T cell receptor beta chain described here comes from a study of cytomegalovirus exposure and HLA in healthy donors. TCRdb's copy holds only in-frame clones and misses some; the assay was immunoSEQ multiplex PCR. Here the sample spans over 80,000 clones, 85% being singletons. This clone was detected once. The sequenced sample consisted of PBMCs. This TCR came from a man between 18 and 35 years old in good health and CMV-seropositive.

Here the CDR3 reads CASSGRPLPGRAVDEQYF. Here the CDR3 DNA reads TGTGCCAGCAGCGGCCGGCCCCTTCCCGGGAGGGCCGTTGACGAGCAGTACTTC. The chain links TRBV11-1 to TRBJ2-7; 8 bases are a match to TRBD2. The CDR3 consists of 18 residues. V dropped 5 bases and J dropped 5; count of bases not matched to a gene: 20. Germline V gene sequence: CDR1 SGHAT, CDR2 FQDESV (reference sequence).